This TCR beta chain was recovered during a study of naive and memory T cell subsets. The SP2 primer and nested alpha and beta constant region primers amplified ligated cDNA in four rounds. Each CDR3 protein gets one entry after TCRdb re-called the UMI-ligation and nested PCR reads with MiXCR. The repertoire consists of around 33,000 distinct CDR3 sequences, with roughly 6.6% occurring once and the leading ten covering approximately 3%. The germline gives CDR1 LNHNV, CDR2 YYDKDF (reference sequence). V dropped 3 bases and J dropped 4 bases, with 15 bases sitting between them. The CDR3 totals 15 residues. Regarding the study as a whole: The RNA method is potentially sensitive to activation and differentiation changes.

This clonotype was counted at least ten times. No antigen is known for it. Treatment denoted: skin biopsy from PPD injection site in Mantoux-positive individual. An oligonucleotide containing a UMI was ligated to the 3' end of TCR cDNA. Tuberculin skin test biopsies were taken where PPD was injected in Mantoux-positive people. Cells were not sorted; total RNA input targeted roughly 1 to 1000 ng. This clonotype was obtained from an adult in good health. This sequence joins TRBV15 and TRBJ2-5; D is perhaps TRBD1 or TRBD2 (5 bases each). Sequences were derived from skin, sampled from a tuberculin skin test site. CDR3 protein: CATSRVLGETETQYF. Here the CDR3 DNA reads TGTGCCACCAGCAGGGTCCTAGGGGAGACAGAGACCCAGTACTTC.